This T cell receptor beta chain was profiled in a study of radiotherapy plus CTLA-4 blockade in lung cancer. Study details: Under 20% of enrolled patients responded objectively, and roughly 30% had disease control.

Study results and caveats: Reportedly, early blood T cell clone dynamics best predicted response, with interferon-beta. Following radiotherapy plus ipilimumab, tumor-derived TCR clones expanded in the blood.

The CDR3 loop spans 14 amino acids. J gave up 3 bases and V 4 bases, and 3 bases lay outside the gene matches. Per germline, CDR1 LGHNA and CDR2 YNFKEQ. Profiled with immunoSEQ multiplex PCR; TCRdb holds only in-frame clones, not every one. Among over 100,000 clones listed, 81% were seen once. Of note for this clone: The antigen remains unidentified.

This chain connects TRBV4-2 to TRBJ1-2; 9 bases are shared with TRBD1. This TCR derives from a human donor with non-small cell lung cancer that progressed on radiotherapy plus ipilimumab. Some clones in this sample may be carry-over from other donors' samples. This specimen consisted of peripheral blood, obtained from a patient treated with radiotherapy plus ipilimumab. CDR3 loop: CASSRQGDYYGYTF. The CDR3 DNA reads as TGTGCCAGCAGCCGACAGGGGGATTACTATGGCTACACCTTC.